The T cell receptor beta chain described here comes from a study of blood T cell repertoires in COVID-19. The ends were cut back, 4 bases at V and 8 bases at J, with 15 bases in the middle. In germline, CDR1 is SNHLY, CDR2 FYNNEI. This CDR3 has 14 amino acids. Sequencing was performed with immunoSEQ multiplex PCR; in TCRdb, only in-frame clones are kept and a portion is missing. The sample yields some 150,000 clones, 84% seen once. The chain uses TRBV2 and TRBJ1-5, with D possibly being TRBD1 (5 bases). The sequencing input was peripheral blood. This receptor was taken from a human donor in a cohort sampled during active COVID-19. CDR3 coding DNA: TGTGCCAGCAGTGTGGGGCGGGGGATAGAGCCCCAGCATTTT. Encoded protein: CASSVGRGIEPQHF.